One and the same sample provided the 16 T cell receptor beta chains below, sequenced in a study of post-analysis software for immune sequencing data (dated by TCRdb to the mid-2010s). No antigens are known for them. The library was obtained by PCR. TCRdb records Illumina HiSeq 2500 as the sequencer. Unique molecular identifiers were incorporated into TCR beta cDNA libraries to reduce PCR and sequencing biases. TCRdb redid the processing of the public reads, applying fastp at Q25 and MiXCR, and retained in-frame beta chains. Rows matching on CDR3 protein sequence are summarized as one entry with the most common DNA and genes. In this sample the table shows fewer than 600,000 distinct CDR3 sequences, under 55% of which occur a single time. The leading ten clones occupy around 10% of the sample. Study-wide findings and limitations: A handful of TRBV segments, including TRBV5-6, TRBV5-1 and TRBV20-1, were significantly more frequent in patients than controls.

Input material: blood. These receptors all stem from a girl under 18 with multiple sclerosis.

The table lists this clonotype with a count of one. The V call is TRBV5-1, the J call TRBJ1-5, with 8 bases aligning to TRBD1. Germline V CDR1 and CDR2: SGHRS, YFSETQ. The CDR3 has 17 residues. The junction had 10 bases not matched to a gene; V was cut back by 3 bases and J by 2 bases. The CDR3 nucleotides read TGCGCCAGCAGCTATCCAATGGGACAGGCAGGCAATCAGCCCCAGCATTTT. Protein: CASSYPMGQAGNQPQHF.

This clonotype was seen a few times. The chain employs TRBV24-1 and TRBJ2-1, with a weak D call TRBD1 (5 bases). Per the germline V gene, CDR1 is KGHDR and CDR2 is SFDVKD. Trimming removed 5 bases from V and 3 bases from J, with 16 bases in between. The CDR3 length is 16 residues. CDR3 region: CATSGTGRALYNEQFF. The CDR3 DNA is TGTGCCACCAGTGGTACCGGCAGGGCACTCTACAATGAGCAGTTCTTC.

The rearrangement links TRBV6-2 or TRBV6-3 to TRBJ2-7; 10 positions match TRBD1. Trimming cost V 6 bases and J 3 bases; bases outside gene matches: 8. The length of the CDR3 is 15 residues. Germline CDR1 is MNHEY and CDR2 is SVGEGT. This CDR3 reads CASRTGTGVDYEQYF. In nucleotides, the CDR3 is TGTGCCAGCAGAACCGGGACAGGGGTGGACTACGAGCAGTACTTC.

This chain links TRBV7-2 with TRBJ2-7; 10 bases fit TRBD1. The germline CDR1 and CDR2 sequences are SGHTA and FQGNSA. V was clipped by 5 bases and J by 0 bases; unmatched bases: 10. This CDR3 has 17 amino acids. The chain's CDR3 is CASSIPEGQGFSYEQYF. In DNA form, the CDR3 reads TGTGCCAGCAGCATCCCTGAGGGACAGGGGTTCTCCTACGAGCAGTACTTC.

The CDR3 loop reads CASKRQGTANEKLFF. The DNA of the CDR3 is TGTGCCAGCAAACGTCAGGGCACCGCTAATGAAAAACTGTTTTTT. The genes are TRBV6-1 and TRBJ1-4; D may be TRBD1 (5 bases). V dropped 7 bases and J dropped 3 bases, with 15 bases sitting between them. Germline CDR1 reads MNHNS; CDR2 reads SASEGT. This CDR3 has 15 residues.

Details on this clonotype: Sequence at one end of the junction differs from germline and may be a read error. The rearrangement uses TRBV5-5 and TRBJ1-1, with TRBD1 matching 10 bases. The CDR3 contains 14 residues. CDR1 is SGHKS and CDR2 is YYEKEE in the germline V gene (reference sequence). This CDR3 is CVSSLDRGSTEAFF. The CDR3 DNA is TGTGTCAGCAGCTTGGACAGGGGGTCCACTGAAGCTTTCTTT.

The CDR3 spells CASSLSGEGYEQFF. In DNA, the CDR3 is TGTGCCAGCAGCCTTTCGGGAGAAGGATATGAGCAGTTCTTC. The V and J genes are TRBV7-3 and TRBJ2-1, with D tentatively TRBD2 (6 bases). The V end was cut by 5 bases, the J end by 8 bases, with 16 bases between. Germline values: CDR1 SGHTA, CDR2 FQGTGA. CDR3 size: 14 residues.

This clonotype occurred a few times. The rearrangement joins TRBV7-2 to TRBJ2-5; the match to TRBD2 covers 8 bases. The J call may be mistaken, given a closer DNA end match to TRBJ2-7. CDR1 is SGHTA, CDR2 FQGNSA, per germline. The CDR3 consists of 15 residues. Written as DNA, the CDR3 is TGTGCCAGCAGCTTAGAAGCGGGAGAATGGAACGAGCAGTACTTC. As protein: CASSLEAGEWNEQYF.

The chain joins TRBV5-1 to TRBJ2-7; no clear D gene. CDR1 SGHRS and CDR2 YFSETQ come from the germline V gene. The CDR3 is made up of 16 amino acids. Trimming took 1 base from V and 2 from J, leaving 16 bases between them. The CDR3 DNA follows: TGCGCCAGCAGCTTGAGGCCTAGGGCAGAGCCCTACGAGCAGTACTTC. Protein sequence: CASSLRPRAEPYEQYF.

This clonotype was detected a few times. An end of the junction differs from the germline gene, which may be a read error. The chain couples TRBV18 to TRBJ2-5, with 10 bases aligning to TRBD1. This CDR3 comprises 17 residues. Germline V gene sequence: CDR1 KGHSH, CDR2 LQKENI. CDR3: CANSPQYGQGGQETQYF. CDR3 DNA: TGTGCCAACTCACCTCAATACGGACAGGGGGGGCAAGAGACCCAGTACTTC.

V gene TRBV10-3 combines with J gene TRBJ2-3; 10 bases agree with TRBD2. Germline loops: CDR1 ENHRY, CDR2 SYGVKD. The junction had 5 bases not matched to a gene; V was cut back by 2 bases and J by 6 bases. CDR3 length: 15 amino acids. The CDR3 DNA reads TGTGCCATCAGTGAGGGAGCGGGAGGGGCGGATACGCAGTATTTT. As protein: CAISEGAGGADTQYF.

The rearrangement joins TRBV7-2 to TRBJ1-2; D is perhaps TRBD1 (6 bases). V lost 1 base and J 8 bases, leaving 17 bases between the germline ends. The CDR3 contains 15 residues. Germline V gene sequence: CDR1 SGHTA, CDR2 FQGNSA. CDR3 region: CASSLGTGRGAGYTF. The CDR3 bases are TGTGCCAGCAGCTTAGGTACAGGCAGGGGTGCCGGCTACACCTTC.

Details on this clonotype: An end of the junction differs from the germline gene, which may be a read error. The chain has TRBV4-1 and TRBJ2-7, with TRBD1 matching over 7 bases. This CDR3 spans 14 amino acids. From germline, CDR1 is MGHRA and CDR2 YSYEKL. This CDR3 reads CAGSQWDRPYEQYF. The CDR3 region has the DNA TGCGCCGGCAGCCAGTGGGACAGACCATACGAGCAGTACTTC.

The chain joins TRBV20-1 to TRBJ2-1; D tentatively reads TRBD1 or TRBD2 (5 bases each). The CDR3 has 14 amino acids. The V gene's germline CDR1 is DFQATT and CDR2 SNEGSKA (reference sequence). With 3 bases removed from V and 6 bases from J, the gap between germline ends came to 15 bases. The CDR3 region is CSASLRDPLNEQFF. DNA of the CDR3: TGCAGTGCTAGTCTCCGGGACCCACTCAATGAGCAGTTCTTC.

The chain couples TRBV28 to TRBJ2-7; 7 bases are a match to TRBD1. This CDR3 comprises 13 residues. In germline, CDR1 is MDHEN, CDR2 SYDVKM. V shed 7 bases and J 2 bases; nucleotides not matched to a gene: 5. The CDR3 nucleotides are TGTGCCAGCACCGGACAGGACCCCTACGAGCAGTACTTC. This gives the protein CASTGQDPYEQYF.

The V and J genes are TRBV27 and TRBJ2-6; 8 bases are a match to TRBD1. Germline V lookup: CDR1 MNHEY, CDR2 SMNVEV (reference sequence). CDR3 length equals 16 residues. V was clipped by 6 bases and J by 0 bases; unmatched bases: 4. The CDR3 protein is CASRRTGGSGANVLTF. The CDR3 DNA is TGTGCCAGCAGACGTACAGGGGGCTCTGGGGCCAACGTCCTGACTTTC.